This T cell receptor (beta chain) was retrieved from a study of OX40 agonist ivuxolimab in advanced cancers. Study background: Of the patients, three showed partial responses, one with hepatocellular carcinoma and two with cutaneous melanoma.

Sampling of blood occurred at baseline, cycle 4 day 1, and cycle 7 day 1. This clone was counted a few times. Its antigen is as yet unknown. Generated by immunoSEQ multiplex PCR, the TCRdb table keeps only in-frame clones and is missing some. The sample consists of tens of thousands of clones, approximately 81% of them appearing once. Overall study results and limits: Among the lowest levels of clonal expansion were found in partial responders at 0.1-3.0 mg/kg.

Germline CDR1 is SGHVS and CDR2 is FQNEAQ. The CDR3 extends over 14 amino acids. Trimming stripped 3 bases from V and 0 bases from J, with 6 bases between. The sequencing here drew on CD4+ or CD8+ T cells sorted from blood, taken in a trial of the OX40 agonist ivuxolimab. The TCR comes from an adult with an advanced solid tumor such as melanoma, head and neck, liver or kidney cancer. The rearrangement joins TRBV7-8 to TRBJ1-5; D not certain. CDR3 sequence reads: CASSFSGSNQPQHF. CDR3 in DNA: TGTGCCAGCAGCTTCAGCGGTAGCAATCAGCCCCAGCATTTT.